Listed below are T cell receptor beta chains from one sample, sequenced in a study of T-cell memory formation after mild COVID-19. A single record per CDR3 protein comes from TCRdb applying MiXCR to the 5' RACE reads. The data contain about 350,000 distinct CDR3 sequences, approximately 15% of them singletons. The sample consisted of PBMCs or a T cell subset sorted from them (not recorded which). The origin of the receptors is a man younger than 35 who had mild COVID-19 (a few samples of this study predate the infection). Cell type and time point are not known. Both conserved end residues are part of each CDR3.

cdr3_length,v_call,j_call,cdr3_aa
14,TRBV20-1,TRBJ2-5,CSARVGGVGETQYF
16,TRBV4-3,TRBJ2-7,CASSRGHGDRSYEQYF
11,TRBV12-3/TRBV12-4,TRBJ2-1,CASSLGVRQFF
13,TRBV5-1,TRBJ2-7,CASSFAQGYEQYF
18,TRBV7-6,TRBJ2-1,CASSPGVAGGRGYNEQFF
16,TRBV4-3,TRBJ1-2,CASSQDLGGTIYGYTF
13,TRBV20-1,TRBJ2-1,CSAPMGGTDEQFF
16,TRBV27,TRBJ2-1,CASSRIGAGTYNEQFF
14,TRBV28,TRBJ1-1,CASRAGTMNTEAFF
14,TRBV6-2/TRBV6-3,TRBJ2-2,CASSGTSRTGELFF
14,TRBV27,TRBJ1-5,CASSLRSVSQPQHF
16,TRBV2,TRBJ2-5,CASSEALRGGGETQYF
14,TRBV5-1,TRBJ1-2,CASSLERGNYGYTF
14,TRBV20-1,TRBJ2-7,CSARNRDYSYEQYF
16,TRBV12-3/TRBV12-4,TRBJ2-3,CASSLIGGRSTDTQYF
14,TRBV7-9,TRBJ2-7,CASSLRLGSYEQYF
14,TRBV5-1,TRBJ2-3,CASSVIAGGDTQYF
11,TRBV6-2/TRBV6-3,TRBJ1-5,CASSYGGPQHF
15,TRBV7-3,TRBJ2-1,CASSPQGARYNEQFF
15,TRBV2,TRBJ2-7,CASRGEGTASYEQYF
15,TRBV4-3,TRBJ2-1,CASSQASGVVDEQFF
12,TRBV6-4,TRBJ1-1,CASRDRGNLAFF
17,TRBV12-3/TRBV12-4,TRBJ2-3,CASGSPRGQGSTDTQYF
15,TRBV4-3,TRBJ2-1,CASSQSEGPYNEQFF
14,TRBV7-2,TRBJ2-7,CASSQDRALYEQYF
14,TRBV7-2,TRBJ1-2,CASSLRDLNYGYTF
14,TRBV12-3/TRBV12-4,TRBJ2-5,CASSLRQGKETQYF
13,TRBV30,TRBJ1-2,CAWSVQASYGYTF
15,TRBV12-3/TRBV12-4,TRBJ2-5,CASSRNQGREETQYF
13,TRBV4-2,TRBJ2-7,CASSQETGDEQYF
13,TRBV28,TRBJ1-5,CASTRGVNQPQHF
14,TRBV3-1,TRBJ1-5,CASSQEQGNQPQHF
14,TRBV7-2,TRBJ2-1,CASSSSGGVREQFF
13,TRBV6-6,TRBJ2-7,CASSYEQGSEQYF
13,TRBV6-6,TRBJ2-7,CASNGSGGVKQYF
13,TRBV5-5,TRBJ1-1,CAGSTGMNTEAFF
14,TRBV20-1,TRBJ2-1,CSATERGGLREQFF
13,TRBV27,TRBJ2-5,CASRALSQETQYF
16,TRBV9,TRBJ1-6,CASSVAGLEGSPPLHF
16,TRBV20-1,TRBJ2-6,CSARGYGASGANVLTF
15,TRBV5-1,TRBJ2-3,CASSPRGSSTDTQYF
13,TRBV24-1,TRBJ2-1,CATSGPLSDEQFF
14,TRBV5-1,TRBJ2-3,CASSLDADTDTQYF
14,TRBV10-3,TRBJ1-4,CAISEGQPNEKLFF
14,TRBV13,TRBJ2-5,CASSSRTAGETQYF
15,TRBV5-1,TRBJ2-2,CASSFLQLNTGELFF
14,TRBV7-2,TRBJ1-2,CASSNRGQGYGYTF
16,TRBV29-1,TRBJ1-2,CSVEGGQEGFNYGYTF
13,TRBV30,TRBJ1-2,CAWSLYGSKGYTF
18,TRBV28,TRBJ1-5,CASSLDRVRGHSNQPQHF
13,TRBV7-2,TRBJ2-5,CASSLSQGQTQYF
14,TRBV20-1,TRBJ1-1,CSARGFNLNTEAFF
16,TRBV4-3,TRBJ1-1,CASSQDRVSLDTEAFF
13,TRBV19,TRBJ1-1,CASSILLNTEAFF
13,TRBV4-3,TRBJ1-1,CASSQERTTGAFF